A single sample is the source of the 5 T cell receptor beta chains below, sequenced in a study of CD8 T cells in Susac syndrome. Random hexamers were used to reverse transcribe an amount of about 0.5 to 1 ug RNA. TCRdb analysed the immunoSEQ multiplex PCR reads with MiXCR anew, one entry per CDR3 protein. The data show about 180,000 distinct CDR3 sequences, approximately 94% seen once. The sample was CD4+ T cells from PBMCs. These receptors all come from a human donor with multiple sclerosis.

This chain uses TRBV20-1 with TRBJ2-5; no clear D gene. Trimming took off 6 bases at V and 5 bases at J, with 10 bases between the two ends. The CDR3 spans 11 residues. Germline V gene sequence: CDR1 DFQATT, CDR2 SNEGSKA (reference sequence). The CDR3 loop is CSATPGETQYF. The CDR3 region has the DNA TGCAGTGCCACCCCCGGCGAGACCCAGTACTTC.

This clonotype has only one observation. The chain uses TRBV27 and TRBJ1-5; maybe TRBD1 (5 bases). In germline, CDR1 is MNHEY, CDR2 SMNVEV (reference sequence). V lost 6 bases and J lost 6, with 18 bases in between. The CDR3 is 15 amino acids. The CDR3: CASSGVQGEGQPQHF. CDR3 DNA: TGTGCCAGCAGCGGGGTCCAGGGTGAAGGTCAGCCCCAGCATTTT.

The V and J genes are TRBV20-1 and TRBJ2-1; D uncertain. Per the germline V gene, CDR1 is DFQATT and CDR2 is SNEGSKA (reference sequence). CDR3 size: 12 residues. Deletions cut 0 bases from V and 8 bases from J, with 8 bases between. The CDR3, as DNA: TGCAGTGCTAGAGATACCGGCGATGAGCAGTTCTTC. This encodes CSARDTGDEQFF.

The chain joins TRBV30 to TRBJ1-2; TRBD1 might be the D (6 bases). Trimming took 0 bases from V and 5 from J, leaving 7 bases between them. The CDR3 has 12 amino acids. CDR1 and CDR2 (germline): GTSNPN, SVGIG (reference sequence). CDR3 nucleotides: TGTGCCTGGAGTGTACAGGGATATGGCTACACCTTC. Encoded protein: CAWSVQGYGYTF.

The genes are TRBV29-1 and TRBJ1-2; 12 bases match TRBD1. The CDR3 spans 13 residues. The J segment lost 7 bases and the V segment lost 4 bases, leaving 4 bases of the junction unmatched. Germline V gene sequence: CDR1 SQVTM, CDR2 ANQGSEA. The DNA for the CDR3 is TGCAGCGTTGCGGGACAGGGGGCCCGTGGCTACACCTTC. Protein product: CSVAGQGARGYTF.